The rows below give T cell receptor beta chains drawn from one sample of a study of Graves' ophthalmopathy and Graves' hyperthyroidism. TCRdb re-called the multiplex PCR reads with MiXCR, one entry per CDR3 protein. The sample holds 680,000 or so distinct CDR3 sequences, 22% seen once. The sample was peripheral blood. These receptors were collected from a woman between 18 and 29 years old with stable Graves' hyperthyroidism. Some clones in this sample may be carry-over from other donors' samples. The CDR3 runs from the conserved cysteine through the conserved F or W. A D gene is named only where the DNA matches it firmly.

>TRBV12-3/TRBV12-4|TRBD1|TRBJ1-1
CASSFRQGDTEAFF
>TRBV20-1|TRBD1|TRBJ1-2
CSARLGTVRTYYGYTF
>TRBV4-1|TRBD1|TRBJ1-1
CASSQDGEQGVLDTEAFF
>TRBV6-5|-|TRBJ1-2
CASSYSIGRDGYTF
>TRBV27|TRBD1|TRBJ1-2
CASSILGGGTGSDGYTF
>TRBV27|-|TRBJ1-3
CASSLRAGNTIYF
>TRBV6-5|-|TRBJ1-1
CASSYSPVNTEAFF
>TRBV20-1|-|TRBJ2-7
CSAYETYEQYF
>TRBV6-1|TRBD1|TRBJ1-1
CASSEGGRGKAFF
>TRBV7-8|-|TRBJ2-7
CASSSPPDNSYEQYF
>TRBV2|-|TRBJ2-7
CASSEGDIAYEQYF
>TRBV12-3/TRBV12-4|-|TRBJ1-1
CASSPPDGWTEAFF
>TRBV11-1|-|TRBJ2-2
CASSNWVGLNTGELFF
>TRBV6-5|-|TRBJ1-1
CASSYVQGTEAFF
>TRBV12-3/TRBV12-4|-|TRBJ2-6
CASERHGANVLTF
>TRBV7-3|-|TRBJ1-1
CASSLGPGMNTEAFF
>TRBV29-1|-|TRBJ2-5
CSVGKAAEETQYF
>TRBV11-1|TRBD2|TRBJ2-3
CASSLTSGDADTQYF
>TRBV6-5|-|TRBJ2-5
CASSYQGGAVETQYF
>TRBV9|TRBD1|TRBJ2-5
CASSPPGGGTQYF
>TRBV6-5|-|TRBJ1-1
CASGRIQAFF
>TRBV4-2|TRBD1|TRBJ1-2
CASSSSDRDGYTF
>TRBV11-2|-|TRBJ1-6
CASSLADYNSPLHF
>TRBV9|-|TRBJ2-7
CASSASPKTVTYEQYF
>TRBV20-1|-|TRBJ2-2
CSAPRSGNTGELFF
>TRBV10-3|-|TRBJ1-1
CAIRGAPETEAFF
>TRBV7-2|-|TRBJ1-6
CASSLNNYNSPLHF
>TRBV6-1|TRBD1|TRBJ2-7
CASRDRLYEQYF
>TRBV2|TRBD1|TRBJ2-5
CASRTGAETQYF
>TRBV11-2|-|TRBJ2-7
CASSGSLAGYPYEQYF
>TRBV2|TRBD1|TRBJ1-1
CASSMGQPEAFF
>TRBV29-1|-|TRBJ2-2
CSVDIPHTGELFF
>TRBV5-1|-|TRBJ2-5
CASTPGTGQETQYF
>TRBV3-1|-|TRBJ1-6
CASSQVHLGGGERNSPLHF
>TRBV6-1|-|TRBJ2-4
CASSESWTEENIKYF
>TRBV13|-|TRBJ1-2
CASSSNRAGYTF
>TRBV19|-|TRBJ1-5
CASSIGPGTGHQPQHF
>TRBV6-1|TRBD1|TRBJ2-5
CASRGQGAWSSETQYF
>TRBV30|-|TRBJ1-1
CAWSLQENTEAFF
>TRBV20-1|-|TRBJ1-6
CSANRATYNSPLHF